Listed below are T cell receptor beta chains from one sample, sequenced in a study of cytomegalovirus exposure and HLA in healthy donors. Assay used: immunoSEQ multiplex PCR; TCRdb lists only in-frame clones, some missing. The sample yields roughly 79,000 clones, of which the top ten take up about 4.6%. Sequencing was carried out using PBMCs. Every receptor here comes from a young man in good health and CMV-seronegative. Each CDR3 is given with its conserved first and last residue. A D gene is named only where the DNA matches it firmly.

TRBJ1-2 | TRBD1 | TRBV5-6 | CASSWTGSYGYTF | TGTGCCAGCAGCTGGACAGGGAGCTATGGCTACACCTTC
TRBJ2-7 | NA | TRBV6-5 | CASSYRETYEQYF | TGTGCCAGCAGTTACAGAGAGACCTACGAGCAGTACTTC
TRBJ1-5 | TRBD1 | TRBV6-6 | CASSYGDRAGNQPQHF | TGTGCCAGCAGTTACGGAGACAGGGCTGGCAATCAGCCCCAGCATTTT
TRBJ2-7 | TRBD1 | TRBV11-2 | CASSFLTGVYEQYF | TGTGCCAGCAGCTTTCTCACAGGGGTCTACGAGCAGTACTTC
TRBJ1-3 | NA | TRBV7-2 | CASSLTGNTIYF | TGTGCCAGCAGCTTAACAGGGAACACCATATATTTT
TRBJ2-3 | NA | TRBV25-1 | CASSGQAPYTDTQYF | TGTGCCAGCAGTGGGCAGGCCCCTTACACAGATACGCAGTATTTT
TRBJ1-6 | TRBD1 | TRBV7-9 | CASSLLTGANSPLHF | TGTGCCAGCAGCCTCCTTACAGGGGCGAATTCACCCCTCCACTTT
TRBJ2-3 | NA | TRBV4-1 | CASSPPRARTDTQYF | TGCGCCAGCAGCCCGCCCCGAGCTCGCACAGATACGCAGTATTTT
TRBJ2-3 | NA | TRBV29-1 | CSARGRASTDTQYF | TGCAGCGCGCGGGGAAGGGCGAGCACAGATACGCAGTATTTT
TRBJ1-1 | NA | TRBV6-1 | CASSIIPGNTEAFF | TGTGCCAGCAGTATTATACCAGGAAACACTGAAGCTTTCTTT
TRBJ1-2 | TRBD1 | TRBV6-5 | CASSRIHRGGYTF | TGTGCCAGCAGTCGAATCCACAGGGGTGGCTACACCTTC
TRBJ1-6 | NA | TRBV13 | CASSSRVGDSPLHF | TGTGCCAGCAGCTCCAGGGTAGGGGATTCACCCCTCCACTTT
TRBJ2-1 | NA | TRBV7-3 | CASSLVVGGGLNEQFF | TGTGCCAGCAGCTTAGTGGTGGGAGGGGGGCTTAACGAGCAGTTCTTC
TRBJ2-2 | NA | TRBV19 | CASNGVRVGELFF | TGTGCCAGTAACGGGGTCCGTGTCGGGGAGCTGTTTTTT
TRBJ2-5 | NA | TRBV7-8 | CASSSLGWGDQETQYF | TGTGCCAGCAGCTCCCTAGGATGGGGGGACCAAGAGACCCAGTACTTC
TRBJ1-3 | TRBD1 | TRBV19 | CASSPGQSSGNTIYF | TGTGCCAGTAGTCCGGGACAGAGCTCTGGAAACACCATATATTTT
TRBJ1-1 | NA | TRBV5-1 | CASTRTEETEAFF | TGCGCCAGCACCCGGACAGAAGAAACTGAAGCTTTCTTT
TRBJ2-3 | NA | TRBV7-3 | CASSSHSTDTQYF | TGTGCCAGCAGCTCACATTCAACCGATACGCAGTATTTT
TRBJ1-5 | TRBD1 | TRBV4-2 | CASSLRQGGGSNQPQHF | TGTGCCAGCAGCCTCCGACAGGGCGGTGGGAGCAATCAGCCCCAGCATTTT
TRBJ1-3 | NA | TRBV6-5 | CASRKGASSGNTIYF | TGTGCCAGCAGAAAAGGAGCAAGCTCTGGAAACACCATATATTTT
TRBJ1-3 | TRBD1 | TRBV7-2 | CASSFGTGENTIYF | TGTGCCAGCAGCTTTGGGACAGGGGAAAACACCATATATTTT
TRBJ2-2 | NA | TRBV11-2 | CASSLDPAFGELFF | TGTGCCAGCAGCTTAGATCCCGCGTTTGGGGAGCTGTTTTTT
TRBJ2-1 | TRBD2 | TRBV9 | CASSVTSGSGNEQFF | TGTGCCAGCAGCGTTACTAGCGGGAGTGGCAATGAGCAGTTCTTC
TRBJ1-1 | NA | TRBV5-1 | CASSLEWRQTEAFF | TGCGCCAGCAGCTTGGAGTGGAGGCAGACAGAAGCTTTCTTT
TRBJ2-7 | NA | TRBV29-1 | CSVSPAQLGYYEQYF | TGCAGCGTTTCCCCGGCCCAGCTGGGCTACTACGAGCAGTACTTC